These 17 T cell receptor beta chains were sequenced from one sample in a study of blood T cell repertoires in COVID-19. Some clones are missing from TCRdb's copy, which holds only in-frame ones; the method was immunoSEQ multiplex PCR. The repertoire has fewer than 65,000 clones, more than 90% of them found once; the top ten carry roughly 3.6%. The sample comprised peripheral blood. These receptors were taken from a man in his forties or fifties with acute or convalescent COVID-19.

This chain links TRBV7-2 with TRBJ1-5, with 9 bases that match TRBD1. CDR1 SGHTA and CDR2 FQGNSA come from the germline V gene. V lost 5 bases and J lost 5; bases outside the gene matches: 4. The CDR3 totals 14 residues. The CDR3 spells CASSATGGDQPQHF. The CDR3 bases are TGTGCCAGCAGCGCGACAGGGGGTGATCAGCCCCAGCATTTT.

The rearrangement joins TRBV5-1 to TRBJ1-2, with 7 bases aligning to TRBD1. Germline V gene data show CDR1 as SGHRS and CDR2 as YFSETQ. Unmatched junction bases numbered 5, after V lost 0 bases and J lost 6 bases. The length of the CDR3 is 14 residues. CDR3 DNA: TGCGCCAGCAGCTTGGAGGTAGGGGGCAATGGCTACACCTTC. This codes for CASSLEVGGNGYTF.

The genes are TRBV18 and TRBJ2-5; no definite D call. Trimming left V 2 bases short and J 4 bases short, with 5 bases between. The CDR3 is made up of 12 amino acids. Germline CDR1 KGHSH, CDR2 LQKENI. For the CDR3, the DNA is TGTGCCAGCTCACCATTCCGAGAGACCCAGTACTTC. This gives the protein CASSPFRETQYF.

The genes are TRBV5-1 and TRBJ2-2, with 7 nucleotides matching TRBD1. The CDR3 covers 19 residues. Germline V gene sequence: CDR1 SGHRS, CDR2 YFSETQ. V was pared by 4 bases and J by 1 base, with 16 bases of the junction left unmatched. The CDR3 sequence is CASSPHGRGGVVNTGELFF. In DNA form, the CDR3 reads TGCGCCAGCAGCCCCCATGGTAGAGGGGGCGTCGTGAACACCGGGGAGCTGTTTTTT.

This chain links TRBV14 with TRBJ1-4; D uncertain. Germline lookup yields CDR1 SGHDN and CDR2 FVKESK. Trimming pared 0 bases from V and 7 bases from J, leaving 18 bases between. This CDR3 has 17 amino acids. CDR3 DNA sequence: TGTGCCAGCAGCCAAGATCCCTTGTGGAGGGATGGTGAAAAACTGTTTTTT. As protein: CASSQDPLWRDGEKLFF.

Concerning this clone: At one of its ends the junction is not consistent with the germline gene, which may arise from a read error. The chain recombines TRBV5-4 with TRBJ2-7, with TRBD2 matching over 11 bases. The length of the CDR3 is 16 residues. Germline CDR1 SGHNT, CDR2 YYREEE (reference sequence). CDR3: CASSLTSTSGTSITHF. CDR3 coding DNA: TGTGCCAGCAGCCTTACTTCGACTAGCGGGACTTCGATCACCCACTTC.

This chain joins TRBV27 and TRBJ2-7; weak D call: TRBD2 (8 bases). Germline assignment: CDR1 MNHEY and CDR2 SMNVEV (reference sequence). The CDR3 has 16 amino acids. Deletions cut 6 bases from V and 0 bases from J, with 18 bases between. DNA for the CDR3: TGTGCCAGCAGGCAGCCCGGGGGGGACAGCTCCTACGAGCAGTACTTC. Protein: CASRQPGGDSSYEQYF.

The V and J genes are TRBV11-2 and TRBJ2-7; 7 nucleotides align to TRBD1. Germline V gene sequence: CDR1 SGHAT, CDR2 FQNNGV. V lost 2 bases, J lost 2 bases, and 0 bases stayed unmatched. This CDR3 region has 13 residues. The CDR3 is CASSLTGAYEQYF. CDR3 sequence (DNA): TGTGCCAGCAGCTTAACAGGGGCCTACGAGCAGTACTTC.

This rearrangement joins TRBV27 to TRBJ2-1; D is perhaps TRBD2 (6 bases). The V end lost 6 bases, the J end lost 11 bases, and 14 bases lay between the germline ends. Germline loops: CDR1 MNHEY, CDR2 SMNVEV (reference sequence). The CDR3 contains 12 residues. The CDR3 DNA is TGTGCCAGCAGAAACCGGGGGAATCAGCAGTTCTTC. Translation: CASRNRGNQQFF.

The V gene is TRBV7-8, the J gene TRBJ1-4, with 9 positions matching TRBD1. CDR3 length: 14 residues. Trimming took 6 bases from V and 5 from J; bases not matched to a gene: 4. Germline V gives CDR1 SGHVS, CDR2 FQNEAQ. CDR3 in amino acids: CASSDRGANEKLFF. CDR3 coding DNA: TGTGCCAGCAGTGACAGGGGGGCGAATGAAAAACTGTTTTTT.

V usage is TRBV11-2 and J usage is TRBJ2-1, with 10 bases that match TRBD1. This CDR3 has 18 residues. Trimming took 4 bases from V and 3 from J; bases not matched to a gene: 12. CDR1 and CDR2 (germline): SGHAT, FQNNGV. CDR3 amino acids: CASSSFSLDRGHYNEQFF. Written as DNA, the CDR3 is TGTGCCAGCAGCTCCTTCTCGCTCGACAGGGGGCACTACAATGAGCAGTTCTTC.

The J gene is TRBJ2-7, the V gene TRBV27, with unresolved D. Per the germline V gene, CDR1 is MNHEY and CDR2 is SMNVEV (reference sequence). This CDR3 has 15 residues. V was shortened by 4 bases and J by 4 bases, with 17 bases between the two germline ends. The CDR3 protein is CASSSLSRKVYEQYF. The CDR3 coding sequence is TGTGCCAGCAGTTCCCTTTCGCGGAAAGTTTACGAGCAGTACTTC.

This chain uses TRBV11-3 with TRBJ1-2, with 10 bases identical to TRBD1. The CDR3 sequence is 13 residues long. The trim removed 5 bases at V and 6 bases at J, leaving 3 bases unmatched. The germline V gene has CDR1 SGHNT and CDR2 YENEEA. CDR3 DNA sequence: TGTGCCAGCAGCATCGGGACAGGGGATGGCTACACCTTC. Its translation: CASSIGTGDGYTF.

The V gene is TRBV7-6, the J gene TRBJ1-1; the D is unclear. The germline V gene has CDR1 SGHVS and CDR2 FNYEAQ. Deletions cut 1 base from V and 3 bases from J, with 6 bases between. This CDR3 comprises 13 residues. The CDR3 DNA follows: TGTGCCAGCAGCTTAGATCAGTACACTGAAGCTTTCTTT. Its translation: CASSLDQYTEAFF. The complete variable domain, with remaining parts taken from reference TRBV7-6 and TRBJ1-1, reads GAGVSQSPRYKVTKRGQDVALRCDPISGHVSLYWYRQALGQGPEFLTYFNYEAQQDKSGLPNDRFSAERPEGSISTLTIQRTEQRDSAMYRCASSLDQYTEAFFGQGTRLTVV.

The chain joins TRBV30 to TRBJ2-1, with no clear D. The V end lost 2 bases, the J end lost 7 bases, and 6 bases lay between the germline ends. The CDR3 consists of 11 residues. Germline-derived CDR1 and CDR2 are GTSNPN and SVGIG (reference sequence). The CDR3 coding sequence is TGTGCCTGGAGTCTGTCTAATGAGCAGTTCTTC. This translates into CAWSLSNEQFF.

The V gene is TRBV27, the J gene TRBJ2-2; D is undetermined. This CDR3 is 14 amino acids long. Trimming removed 2 bases at V and 2 bases at J, with 6 bases between. The germline V gene has CDR1 MNHEY and CDR2 SMNVEV (reference sequence). CDR3 in DNA: TGTGCCAGCAGTTTACTTTCTAACACCGGGGAGCTGTTTTTT. Translated, it gives CASSLLSNTGELFF.

This clone was recorded only once. The gene calls are TRBV3-1 (or the pseudogene TRBV3-2) and TRBJ1-6, with 10 bases lining up with TRBD1. The V and J ends lost 8 bases and 9 bases, in that order; junction bases with no gene match: 13. Per the germline V gene, CDR1 is LGHDT and CDR2 is YNNKEL (reference sequence). The CDR3 extends over 16 amino acids. CDR3 amino acids: CASSSDRGISSSPLHF. The CDR3, as DNA: TGTGCCAGCTCGTCGGACAGGGGGATAAGCAGTTCACCCCTCCACTTT.